The next 27 T cell receptor beta chains were all read from a single sample in a study of T cell responses to AZD1222 COVID-19 vaccine. Profiled with immunoSEQ multiplex PCR; TCRdb holds only in-frame clones, not every one. The table records approximately 90,000 clones, 89% of them present only once. The sequenced sample was peripheral blood, obtained on day 0 of AZD1222 vaccination. These receptors originate from an adult in good health.

The chain uses TRBV15 and TRBJ2-1, with D possibly TRBD1 on 5 matching bases. The V end was cut by 1 base, the J end by 7 bases, with 14 bases between. This CDR3 contains 15 residues. The germline V gene encodes CDR1 LNHNV and CDR2 YYDKDF (reference sequence). The CDR3 DNA reads TGTGCCACCAGCAGAGGGGTACAGGACGAAAATGAGCAGTTCTTC. Its protein product is CATSRGVQDENEQFF.

This chain uses TRBV12-3 or TRBV12-4 with TRBJ1-2; D unclear. V lost 2 bases and J 6 bases, leaving 10 bases between the germline ends. This CDR3 comprises 13 residues. The CDR3: CASSLRGSDGYTF. The CDR3 nucleotides read TGTGCCAGCAGTTTACGGGGAAGTGATGGCTACACCTTC.

This clone was recorded once. A junction boundary mismatches the germline segment, possibly from a read error. This rearrangement joins TRBV30 to TRBJ2-1; TRBD2 matches at 12 bases. The germline V gene has CDR1 GTSNPN and CDR2 SVGIG (reference sequence). This CDR3 region has 12 residues. The CDR3 protein is CAGLGTSGRGIF. CDR3 coding DNA: TGTGCCGGACTAGGGACTAGCGGGCGTGGAATCTTC.

This rearrangement joins TRBV30 to TRBJ2-7; D might be TRBD2 (6 bases). Germline CDR1 and CDR2: GTSNPN and SVGIG (reference sequence). V lost 5 bases, J lost 5 bases, and 16 bases lay in between. The CDR3 runs to 13 residues. The CDR3 DNA reads TGTGCCTGGGTTAGGGGACTCGCCGACGAGCAGTACTTC. Amino acid sequence: CAWVRGLADEQYF.

The rearrangement links TRBV12-3 or TRBV12-4 to TRBJ2-1; the D gene could be TRBD1 or TRBD2 (5 bases each). Trimming pared 5 bases from V and 5 bases from J, leaving 10 bases between. The CDR3 contains 13 residues. The CDR3 sequence: CASSRGRDNEQFF. The CDR3 region has the DNA TGTGCCAGCAGTCGGGGACGGGACAATGAGCAGTTCTTC.

The V call is TRBV6-5, the J call TRBJ1-2; 7 nucleotides line up with TRBD1. CDR3 length: 13 amino acids. Germline lookup yields CDR1 MNHEY and CDR2 SVGAGI. Trimming cost V 6 bases and J 3 bases; bases outside gene matches: 4. CDR3 sequence (DNA): TGTGCCAGCAGACCCACAGGGGACTATGGCTACACCTTC. Protein: CASRPTGDYGYTF.

J is TRBJ2-1 and V is TRBV4-3; maybe TRBD2 (6 bases). The CDR3 consists of 16 residues. V lost 0 bases, J lost 6 bases, and 15 bases lay in between. The germline V gene encodes CDR1 LGHNA and CDR2 YSLEER. DNA for the CDR3: TGCGCCAGCAGCCAAGATGTTCGGGGGTTCCGCAATGAGCAGTTCTTC. It codes for CASSQDVRGFRNEQFF.

The chain employs TRBV5-8 and TRBJ1-5; possibly TRBD1 for D (6 bases). The CDR3 has 17 amino acids. Trimming took 0 bases from V and 1 from J, leaving 14 bases between them. Germline assignment: CDR1 SGHTS and CDR2 YDEGEE. This CDR3 is CASSLVWGAGSNQPQHF. The CDR3 region has the DNA TGTGCCAGCAGCTTGGTGTGGGGGGCTGGGAGCAATCAGCCCCAGCATTTT.

The rearrangement joins TRBV11-2 to TRBJ2-1; 11 bases map to TRBD2. With 5 bases clipped from V and 0 bases from J, the junction kept 6 bases outside the gene matches. The CDR3 sequence is 17 residues long. Germline assignment: CDR1 SGHAT and CDR2 FQNNGV. The CDR3 spells CASSPRLAGSSYNEQFF. In DNA, the CDR3 is TGTGCCAGCAGCCCTCGACTAGCGGGGAGCTCCTACAATGAGCAGTTCTTC.

The chain links TRBV18 to TRBJ2-1; D unclear. Trimming took off 3 bases at V and 3 bases at J, with 12 bases between the two ends. Per germline, CDR1 KGHSH and CDR2 LQKENI. The CDR3 loop spans 15 amino acids. CDR3 amino acids: CASSPELGYYNEQFF. The CDR3, as DNA: TGTGCCAGCTCACCCGAATTAGGATACTACAATGAGCAGTTCTTC.

This clone has a handful of counts. The chain carries TRBV5-8 and TRBJ1-1; D remains unclear. The CDR3 is made up of 11 amino acids. Germline V gene data show CDR1 as SGHTS and CDR2 as YDEGEE. Trimming took off 4 bases at V and 10 bases at J, with 11 bases between the two ends. The CDR3 sequence is CASSPRYAAFF. The CDR3, as DNA: TGTGCCAGCAGCCCCCGGTACGCAGCTTTCTTT.

The J gene is TRBJ2-1, the V gene TRBV30; TRBD2 matches 9 bases. The CDR3 is 15 residues long. The germline V gene encodes CDR1 GTSNPN and CDR2 SVGIG (reference sequence). The junction had 6 bases not matched to a gene; V was cut back by 3 bases and J by 3 bases. DNA for the CDR3: TGTGCCTGGAGGAGCCGACTAGCGGACTACAATGAGCAGTTCTTC. Protein: CAWRSRLADYNEQFF.

The chain combines TRBV15 with TRBJ1-3; D gene unclear. This CDR3 comprises 18 residues. The germline V gene encodes CDR1 LNHNV and CDR2 YYDKDF (reference sequence). Trimming left V 1 base short and J 0 bases short, with 16 bases between. The DNA for the CDR3 is TGTGCCACCAGCAGAGGGGGAGGAACGGGGAGCTCTGGAAACACCATATATTTT. The encoded protein is CATSRGGGTGSSGNTIYF. Based on the CDR3 plus reference TRBV15 and TRBJ1-3, the full variable domain is DAMVIQNPRYQVTQFGKPVTLSCSQTLNHNVMYWYQQKSSQAPKLLFHYYDKDFNNEADTPDNFQSRRPNTSFCFLDIRSPGLGDTAMYLCATSRGGGTGSSGNTIYFGEGSWLTVV.

Here the CDR3 reads CASSDSQTGWTDTQYF. The CDR3 nucleotides read TGTGCCAGCAGTGACTCCCAGACAGGGTGGACAGATACGCAGTATTTT. The chain is built from TRBV25-1 and TRBJ2-3; 7 nucleotides align to TRBD1. The CDR3 spans 16 residues. From germline, CDR1 is MGHDK and CDR2 SYGVNS. After removal of 3 bases from V and 3 bases from J, the junction contained 9 bases not matched to a gene.

CDR3 in amino acids: CASSTGGLDYGYTF. The CDR3 DNA reads TGTGCCAGCAGCACAGGGGGCCTGGACTATGGCTACACCTTC. The chain employs TRBV5-4 and TRBJ1-2, with TRBD1 matching over 9 bases. The CDR3 sequence is 14 residues long. V dropped 4 bases and J dropped 3; count of bases not matched to a gene: 4. Germline values: CDR1 SGHNT, CDR2 YYREEE (reference sequence). The full variable domain, completed using reference TRBV5-4 and TRBJ1-2, is ETGVTQSPTHLIKTRGQQVTLRCSSQSGHNTVSWYQQALGQGPQFIFQYYREEENGRGNFPPRFSGLQFPNYSSELNVNALELDDSALYLCASSTGGLDYGYTFGSGTRLTVV.

The rearrangement links TRBV6-1 to TRBJ1-1, with unresolved D. Germline values: CDR1 MNHNS, CDR2 SASEGT. Between the trimmed V and J ends, which lost 2 bases and 7 bases, there was a span of 14 bases. There are 14 residues in the CDR3. The CDR3 spells CASSESGTGNEAFF. In DNA form, the CDR3 reads TGTGCCAGCAGTGAAAGCGGAACGGGGAATGAAGCTTTCTTT.

J is TRBJ2-1 and V is TRBV24-1, with 13 positions matching TRBD2. The trim removed 4 bases at V and 7 bases at J, leaving 6 bases unmatched. Per germline, CDR1 KGHDR and CDR2 SFDVKD. This CDR3 comprises 16 residues. Written as DNA, the CDR3 is TGTGCCACCAGTGACAGACTAGCGGGAGGATTAAATGAGCAGTTCTTC. Translated: CATSDRLAGGLNEQFF.

The chain couples TRBV7-2 to TRBJ1-4; tentatively, D is TRBD1 (6 bases). Germline V gene lookup returns CDR1 SGHTA and CDR2 FQGNSA. The V end was cut by 3 bases, the J end by 8 bases, with 22 bases between. This CDR3 region has 17 residues. The CDR3 here is CASSLSYSGTPQEKLFF. The DNA for the CDR3 is TGTGCCAGCAGCTTGAGCTACTCCGGGACACCCCAGGAAAAACTGTTTTTT.

The chain joins TRBV7-2 to TRBJ2-2; 9 bases agree with TRBD2. The CDR3 covers 16 residues. After removal of 0 bases from V and 5 bases from J, the junction contained 4 bases not matched to a gene. In germline, CDR1 is SGHTA, CDR2 FQGNSA. CDR3 loop: CASSLAPSGVTGELFF. Written as DNA, the CDR3 is TGTGCCAGCAGCTTAGCGCCTAGCGGGGTTACCGGGGAGCTGTTTTTT.

This chain uses TRBV5-1 with TRBJ1-1, with a weak D call TRBD1 (5 bases). Germline values: CDR1 SGHRS, CDR2 YFSETQ. Trimming stripped 0 bases from V and 1 base from J, with 16 bases between. CDR3 length: 17 residues. Here the CDR3 reads CASSLVGSGRGNTEAFF. CDR3 nucleotides: TGCGCCAGCAGCTTGGTAGGGAGTGGGAGGGGGAACACTGAAGCTTTCTTT.

This sequence joins TRBV6-5 and TRBJ2-3; tentative D call: TRBD1 (6 bases). The V gene lost 5 bases and the J gene lost 5 bases, with 14 bases spanning the gap. CDR3 length: 14 amino acids. Germline CDR1 and CDR2: MNHEY and SVGAGI. CDR3 protein: CASSTQGGVDTQYF. The CDR3 DNA reads as TGTGCCAGCAGTACACAGGGTGGGGTAGATACGCAGTATTTT.

The chain recombines TRBV11-1 with TRBJ1-1; D ambiguous. Trimming shortened V by 5 bases and J by 1 base, and 17 bases separated the two germline ends. Germline values: CDR1 SGHAT, CDR2 FQDESV (reference sequence). The CDR3 contains 16 residues. This CDR3 reads CASSRLRGPRNTEAFF. The CDR3 DNA follows: TGTGCCAGCAGCCGTCTTCGGGGTCCGAGGAACACTGAAGCTTTCTTT.

This chain links TRBV5-5 with TRBJ2-7; possible D gene TRBD1, 6 bases. This CDR3 is 15 amino acids long. V was cut by 3 bases and J by 4 bases, with 17 bases left in between. CDR1 SGHKS and CDR2 YYEKEE come from the germline V gene (reference sequence). The CDR3 sequence: CASSSTQGPQYEQYF. CDR3 DNA sequence: TGTGCCAGCAGCTCCACACAGGGCCCGCAGTACGAGCAGTACTTC.

This clone was recorded a few times. The chain employs TRBV19 and TRBJ1-5; tentatively, D is TRBD1 (6 bases). Germline CDR1 is LNHDA and CDR2 is SQIVND (reference sequence). The CDR3 is made up of 16 amino acids. Trimming pared 7 bases from V and 1 base from J, leaving 17 bases between. As DNA, the CDR3 is TGTGCCAGTACCACTCGACAGGAGGGGAGCAATCAGCCCCAGCATTTT. Its protein is CASTTRQEGSNQPQHF.

This chain links TRBV3-1 (or the pseudogene TRBV3-2) with TRBJ2-7; possible D gene TRBD2, 5 bases. The CDR3 totals 12 residues. CDR1 and CDR2 from the germline V gene are LGHDT and YNNKEL (reference sequence). Trimming pared 5 bases from V and 3 bases from J, leaving 8 bases between. In nucleotides, the CDR3 is TGTGCCAGCAGCTCAGACTACTACGAGCAGTACTTC. Protein sequence: CASSSDYYEQYF.

This chain joins TRBV12-5 and TRBJ2-5; 8 bases agree with TRBD1. The germline V gene encodes CDR1 LGHNT and CDR2 FRNRAP. The CDR3 totals 15 residues. The V gene end was trimmed by 5 bases and the J gene end by 4 bases; junction bases not matched to a gene: 9. The CDR3 spells CASGPDRGGRETQYF. As DNA, the CDR3 is TGTGCTAGTGGTCCCGACAGGGGAGGACGAGAGACCCAGTACTTC.

The V gene is TRBV6-5, the J gene TRBJ2-2; D gene unclear. In germline, CDR1 is MNHEY, CDR2 SVGAGI. Trimming pared 6 bases from V and 1 base from J, leaving 6 bases between. The CDR3 is 13 residues long. The DNA for the CDR3 is TGTGCCAGCAGCACGGAGAACACCGGGGAGCTGTTTTTT. It specifies CASSTENTGELFF.